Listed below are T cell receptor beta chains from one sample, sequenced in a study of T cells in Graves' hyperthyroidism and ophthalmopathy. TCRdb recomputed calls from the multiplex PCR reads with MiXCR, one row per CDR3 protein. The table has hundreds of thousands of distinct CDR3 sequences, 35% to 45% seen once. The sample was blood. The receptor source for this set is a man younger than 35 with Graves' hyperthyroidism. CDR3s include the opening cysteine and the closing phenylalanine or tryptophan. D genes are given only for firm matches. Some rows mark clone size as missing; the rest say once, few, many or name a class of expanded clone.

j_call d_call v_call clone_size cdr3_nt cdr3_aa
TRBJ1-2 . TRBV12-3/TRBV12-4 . TGTGCCAGCAGTTTAGCCCTAACGGGGGGCGGCTACACCTTC CASSLALTGGGYTF
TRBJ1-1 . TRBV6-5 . TGTGCCACGTACTTGAAATGGACGGCCTACACTGAAGCTTTCTTT CATYLKWTAYTEAFF
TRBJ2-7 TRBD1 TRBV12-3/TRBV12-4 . TGTGCCAGCAGTTTCGACAGGGATAGATACGAGCAGTACTTC CASSFDRDRYEQYF
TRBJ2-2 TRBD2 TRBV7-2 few TGTGCCAGCAGCCCCTGGGCGAGCGGGAACGCCGGGGAGCTGTTTTTT CASSPWASGNAGELFF
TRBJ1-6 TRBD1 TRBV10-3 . TGTGCCATCAGCCGACCTGACAGGGGAGCTTCACCCCTCCACTTT CAISRPDRGASPLHF
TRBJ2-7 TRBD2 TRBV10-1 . TGCGCCAGCAGTGTAGCGGGGCGCTACGAGCAGTACTTC CASSVAGRYEQYF
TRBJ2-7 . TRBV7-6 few TGTGCCAGCAGCACGGGACCCCCAGGTGGGGAGCAGTACTTC CASSTGPPGGEQYF
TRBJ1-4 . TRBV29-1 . TGCAGCAGCCAGTTTGAGGAAAAACTGTTTTTT CSSQFEEKLFF
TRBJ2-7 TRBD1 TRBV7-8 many TGTGCCAGCAGCCCCGGTGGGACAGTGGTCGACGAGCAGTACTTC CASSPGGTVVDEQYF
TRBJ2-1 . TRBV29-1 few TGCAGCGTGGACGTGGAGGGCCCCCAGTTCTTC CSVDVEGPQFF
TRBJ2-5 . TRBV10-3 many TGTGCCATCAGTGAAAGGGTAGGGGAGACCCAGTACTTC CAISERVGETQYF
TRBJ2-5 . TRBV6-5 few TGTGCCAGCAGTTACTCGAAAGGGGTGGGGACCCAGTACTTC CASSYSKGVGTQYF
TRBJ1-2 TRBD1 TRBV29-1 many TGCAGCGTTGAAAGGGGGCGCGTCTACACCTTC CSVERGRVYTF
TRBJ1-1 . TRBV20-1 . TGCAGTGCTAGGGCTCGGGGTCAGGACACTGAAGCTTTCTTT CSARARGQDTEAFF
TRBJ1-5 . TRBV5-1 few TGCGCCAGCAGCCCTGGGACACGCAGGGATCAGCCCCAGCATTTT CASSPGTRRDQPQHF
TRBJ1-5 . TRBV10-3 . TGTGCCATCGGCCCGTGGCCCCAGCATTTT CAIGPWPQHF
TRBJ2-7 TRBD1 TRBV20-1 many TGCAGTGCAAGCAGGACAGGGGGCTACGAGCAGTACTTC CSASRTGGYEQYF
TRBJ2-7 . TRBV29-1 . TGCAGCGTTGCCCGGGACTTCGGGAAGCAGTACTTC CSVARDFGKQYF
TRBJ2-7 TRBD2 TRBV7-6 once TGTGCCAGCTCACAACTCGGACTAGCGGGACTCTACGAGCAGTACTTC CASSQLGLAGLYEQYF
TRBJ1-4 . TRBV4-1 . TGCGCCAGCAGCCAAGACCACACAGATGCGACTAATGAAAAACTGTTTTTT CASSQDHTDATNEKLFF
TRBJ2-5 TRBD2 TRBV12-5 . TGTGCTAGTGGTTTGGTAAAGGTCCTAGCGGATTCGTACCAAGAGACCCAGTACTTC CASGLVKVLADSYQETQYF
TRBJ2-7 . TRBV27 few TGTGCCAGCAGCAGGTCCGGGCTTGAGGGGCAGTACTTC CASSRSGLEGQYF
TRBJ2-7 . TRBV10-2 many TGCGCCAGCAGTGACGAGGGCTACGAGCAGTACTTC CASSDEGYEQYF
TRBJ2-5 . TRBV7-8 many TGTGCCAGCAGCTTGGGGGCTCAAAGGGAGACCCAGTACTTC CASSLGAQRETQYF
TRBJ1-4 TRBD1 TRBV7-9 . TGTGCCAGCAGCTCCGGACAGGGAGCTTTCGAAAAACTGTTTTTT CASSSGQGAFEKLFF
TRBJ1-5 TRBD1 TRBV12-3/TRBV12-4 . TGTGCCAGCAGTTTGACGGGACAGCCTTATCAGCCCCAGCATTTT CASSLTGQPYQPQHF
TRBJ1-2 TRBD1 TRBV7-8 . TGTGCCAGCAGCCAAAGGACAGGGGAAGGTGACTATGGCTACACCTTC CASSQRTGEGDYGYTF
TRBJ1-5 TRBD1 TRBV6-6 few TGTGCCAGCAGTGTTATGCCTCAGGGGGCGGGCCAGCCCCAGCATTTT CASSVMPQGAGQPQHF
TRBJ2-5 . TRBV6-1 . TGTGCCAGCAGTTCGGGGGATCAGCCCCAGTACTTC CASSSGDQPQYF
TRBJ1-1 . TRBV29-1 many TGCAGCGTTCTGGGGGGTAAAGCTTTCTTT CSVLGGKAFF
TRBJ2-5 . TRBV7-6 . TGTGCCAGCAGAGACGGCGGGACGGACACCGGGGAGACCCAGTACTTC CASRDGGTDTGETQYF
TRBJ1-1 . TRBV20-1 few TGCAGTGCTCGCCGAGGCTTAACTGAAGCTTTCTTT CSARRGLTEAFF
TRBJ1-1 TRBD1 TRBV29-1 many TGCAGCGTCGTAACAGGGGGCGCGTCTTTCTTT CSVVTGGASFF
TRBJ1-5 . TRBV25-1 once . CACSARTASNQPQHF
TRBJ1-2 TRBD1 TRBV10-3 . TGTGCCAGCAGTTCATCAGGGGGCCTGGGCTACACCTTC CASSSSGGLGYTF
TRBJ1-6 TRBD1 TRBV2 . TGTGCCAGCAGACCCGGGACAGTAGATTCACCCCTCCACTTT CASRPGTVDSPLHF
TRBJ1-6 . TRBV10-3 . TGTGCCGCCTTTGGGGACCGAGCTAATTCACCCCTCCACTTT CAAFGDRANSPLHF
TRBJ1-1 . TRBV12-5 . TGTGCTAGTGGTCTAAGCCCCGGGAACATAAACACTGAAGCTTTCTTT CASGLSPGNINTEAFF
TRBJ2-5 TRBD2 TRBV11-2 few TGTGCCAGCAGCTTAATCGGGGGGGCGGGGGAGACCCAGTACTTC CASSLIGGAGETQYF
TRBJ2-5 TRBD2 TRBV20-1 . TGCAGTGCTAGCGTTACCGGGGGGGAAGAGACCCAGTACTTC CSASVTGGEETQYF
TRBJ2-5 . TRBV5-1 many TGTGCCAGCAGCCCGGGACGGGAAGAGACCCAGTACTTC CASSPGREETQYF
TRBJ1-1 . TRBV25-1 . TGTGCCAGCAGTGAATGGGTCTTCAAGACGACGAACACTGAAGCTTTCTTT CASSEWVFKTTNTEAFF
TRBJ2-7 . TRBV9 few TGTGCCAGCAGCGTAAGCGTAGGGGAGTTTAGCGAGCAGTACTTC CASSVSVGEFSEQYF
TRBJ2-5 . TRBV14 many TGTGCCAGCAGCCAAAACCGCGGGGAAGAGACCCAGTACTTC CASSQNRGEETQYF
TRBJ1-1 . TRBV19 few TGTGCCAGTAGTAACAGGGAGTTCGACACTGAAGCTTTCTTT CASSNREFDTEAFF
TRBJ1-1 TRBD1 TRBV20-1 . TGCAGTGCTAGAGAGGAGGGGGCAGGCACTGAAGCTTTCTTT CSAREEGAGTEAFF
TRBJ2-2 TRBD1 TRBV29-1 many TGCAGCGTTGAGGTGGGGGACAGGGGCACCGGGGAGCTGTTTTTT CSVEVGDRGTGELFF
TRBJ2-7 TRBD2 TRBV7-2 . TGTGCCAGTAGTATAGGCAGCGGGAGCGTCCGCGAGCAGTACTTC CASSIGSGSVREQYF
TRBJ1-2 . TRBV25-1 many TGTGCCAGCAGTGAAAACAGTTATGGCTACACCTTC CASSENSYGYTF
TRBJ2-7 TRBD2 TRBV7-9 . TGTGCCAGCAGCAATACTAGCGGGAGGGGGTACGAGCAGTACTTC CASSNTSGRGYEQYF
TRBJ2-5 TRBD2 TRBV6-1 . TGTGCCAGCAGTAGTCCGGGACTAGCGGGGCGAGAGACCCAGTACTTC CASSSPGLAGRETQYF
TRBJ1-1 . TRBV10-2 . TGTGCCAGCAGCGTAGGTGGGGGGAGCGCTGAAGCTTTCTTT CASSVGGGSAEAFF
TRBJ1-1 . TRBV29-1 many TGCAGCGTTTTCAAAACGGGGAACACTGAAGCTTTCTTT CSVFKTGNTEAFF
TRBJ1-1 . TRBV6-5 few TGTGCCAGCCGAGCGGGAGTCACTGAAGCTTTCTTT CASRAGVTEAFF
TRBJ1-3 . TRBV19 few TGTGCCAGTAGGACCCAGGGGCAGAATGGAAACACCATATATTTT CASRTQGQNGNTIYF
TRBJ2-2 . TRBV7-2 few TGTGCCAGCAGCTCCCGACAGGCGGGGACCGGGGAGCTGTTTTTT CASSSRQAGTGELFF
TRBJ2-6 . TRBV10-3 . TGTGTCAGCAGCAACGGGGATTCTGGGGCCAACGTCCTGACTTTC CVSSNGDSGANVLTF
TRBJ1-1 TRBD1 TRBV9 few TGTGCCAGCAGCCAAACAGGGGGCTCGAACACTGAAGCTTTCTTT CASSQTGGSNTEAFF
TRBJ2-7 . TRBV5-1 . TGCGCCAGCAGCTGGAGTTGGGGGCAGGACGAGCAGTACTTC CASSWSWGQDEQYF
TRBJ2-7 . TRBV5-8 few TGTGCCAGCAGCACCGGGGAGTCCTACGAGCAGTACTTC CASSTGESYEQYF